This T cell receptor (beta chain) originates from a study of T cells in Graves' hyperthyroidism and ophthalmopathy. Clinical symptoms, serum thyroxine and TRAb, thyroid ultrasound and orbital computed tomography together formed the diagnostic basis. The CDR3 regions of TCR beta were amplified from RNA transcripts. First-round RT-PCR of the TCR CDR3 relied on the HTBI primer set. TCRdb analysed the multiplex PCR reads with MiXCR anew, one entry per CDR3 protein. The sample holds 550,000 to 700,000 distinct CDR3 sequences, roughly 50% seen once. The study's findings and limits: In the blood, most expanded thyroid clonotypes above 0.001 appeared as well. The model identified upcoming ophthalmopathy a median about 6.5 months ahead of onset.

Worth noting for this clonotype: Its antigen is as yet unknown.

Germline CDR1 is SGHNT and CDR2 is YYREEE (reference sequence). V gave up 5 bases and J gave up 0 bases; unmatched junction bases: 13. The CDR3 runs 18 residues. The chain couples TRBV5-4 to TRBJ1-3; 8 bases are shared with TRBD1. This TCR was recovered from an adult woman with Graves' disease, either hyperthyroidism or ophthalmopathy (not recorded which). Sequenced material: peripheral blood or thyroid tissue (not recorded which). The CDR3 DNA is TGTGCCAGCAGTTCACTCCAGGGGGCTGAGAGCTCTGGAAACACCATATATTTT. Protein product: CASSSLQGAESSGNTIYF.